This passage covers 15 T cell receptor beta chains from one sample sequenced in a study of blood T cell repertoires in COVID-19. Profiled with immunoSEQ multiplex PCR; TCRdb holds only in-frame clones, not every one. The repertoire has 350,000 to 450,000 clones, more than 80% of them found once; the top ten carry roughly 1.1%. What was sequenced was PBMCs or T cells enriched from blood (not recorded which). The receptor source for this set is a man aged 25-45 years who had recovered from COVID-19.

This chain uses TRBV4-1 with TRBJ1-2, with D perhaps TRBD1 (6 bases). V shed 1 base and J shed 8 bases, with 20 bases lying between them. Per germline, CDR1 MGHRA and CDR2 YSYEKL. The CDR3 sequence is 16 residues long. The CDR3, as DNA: TGCGCCAGCAGCCAAGCTAAGGGGGATTTACGAGTCGGCTACACCTTC. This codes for CASSQAKGDLRVGYTF.

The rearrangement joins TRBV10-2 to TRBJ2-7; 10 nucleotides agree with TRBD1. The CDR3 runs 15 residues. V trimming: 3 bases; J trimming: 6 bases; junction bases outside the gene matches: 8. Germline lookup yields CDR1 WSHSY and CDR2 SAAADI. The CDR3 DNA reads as TGCGCCAGCAGTGAAGATCGGACAGGGGGGATCGAGCAGTACTTC. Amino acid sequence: CASSEDRTGGIEQYF.

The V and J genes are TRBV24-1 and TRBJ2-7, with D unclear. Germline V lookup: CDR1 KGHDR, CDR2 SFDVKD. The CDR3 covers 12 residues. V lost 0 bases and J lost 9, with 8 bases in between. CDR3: CATSDLGVSQYF. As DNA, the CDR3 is TGTGCCACCAGTGATTTGGGAGTTTCGCAGTACTTC.

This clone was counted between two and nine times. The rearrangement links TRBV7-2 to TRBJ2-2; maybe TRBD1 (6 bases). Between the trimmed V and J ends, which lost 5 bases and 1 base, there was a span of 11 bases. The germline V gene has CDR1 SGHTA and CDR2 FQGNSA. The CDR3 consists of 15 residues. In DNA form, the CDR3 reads TGTGCCAGCAGCCTCACGGGACAGAACACCGGGGAGCTGTTTTTT. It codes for CASSLTGQNTGELFF.

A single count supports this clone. CDR3 amino acids: CASSLGEGDTGELFF. DNA of the CDR3: TGTGCCAGCAGCTTAGGGGAAGGGGACACCGGGGAGCTGTTTTTT. This chain links TRBV13 with TRBJ2-2; TRBD1 is a possible D gene (5 bases). CDR3 length equals 15 residues. V was clipped by 0 bases and J by 3 bases, with 8 bases between them. Germline-derived CDR1 and CDR2 are PRHDT and FYEKMQ (reference sequence).

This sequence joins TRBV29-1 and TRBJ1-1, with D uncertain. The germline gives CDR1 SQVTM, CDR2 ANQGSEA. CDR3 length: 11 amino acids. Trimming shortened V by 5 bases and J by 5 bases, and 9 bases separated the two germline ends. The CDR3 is CSVTAPTEAFF. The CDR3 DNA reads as TGCAGCGTTACTGCCCCAACTGAAGCTTTCTTT.

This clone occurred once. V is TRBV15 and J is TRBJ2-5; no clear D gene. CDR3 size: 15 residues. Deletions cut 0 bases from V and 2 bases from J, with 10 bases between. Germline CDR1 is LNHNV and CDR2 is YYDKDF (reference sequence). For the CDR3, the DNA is TGTGCCACCAGCAGAGATCGGTCTATTCAAGAGACCCAGTACTTC. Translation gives CATSRDRSIQETQYF.

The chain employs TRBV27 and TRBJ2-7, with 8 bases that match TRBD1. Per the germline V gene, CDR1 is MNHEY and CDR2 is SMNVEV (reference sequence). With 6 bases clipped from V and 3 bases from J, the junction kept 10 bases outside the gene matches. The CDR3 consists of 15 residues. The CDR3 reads CASSCTGGSRYEQYF. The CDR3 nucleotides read TGTGCCAGCAGCTGTACAGGGGGGAGCCGCTACGAGCAGTACTTC.

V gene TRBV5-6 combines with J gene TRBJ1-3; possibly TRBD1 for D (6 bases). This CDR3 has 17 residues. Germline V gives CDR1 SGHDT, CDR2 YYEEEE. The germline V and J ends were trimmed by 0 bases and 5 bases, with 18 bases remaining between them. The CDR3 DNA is TGTGCCAGCAGCTTGGAGGGGGTGCGGCAAAACCGAAACACCATATATTTT. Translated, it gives CASSLEGVRQNRNTIYF. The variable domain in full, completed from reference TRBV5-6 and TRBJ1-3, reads DAGVTQSPTHLIKTRGQQVTLRCSPKSGHDTVSWYQQALGQGPQFIFQYYEEEERQRGNFPDRFSGHQFPNYSSELNVNALLLGDSALYLCASSLEGVRQNRNTIYFGEGSWLTVV.

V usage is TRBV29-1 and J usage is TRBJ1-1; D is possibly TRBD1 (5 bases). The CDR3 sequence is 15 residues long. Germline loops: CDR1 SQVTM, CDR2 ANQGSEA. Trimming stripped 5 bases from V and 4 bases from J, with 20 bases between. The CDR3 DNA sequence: TGCAGCGTTTGGAATGGGCCCACAGGCGGCACTGAAGCTTTCTTT. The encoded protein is CSVWNGPTGGTEAFF.

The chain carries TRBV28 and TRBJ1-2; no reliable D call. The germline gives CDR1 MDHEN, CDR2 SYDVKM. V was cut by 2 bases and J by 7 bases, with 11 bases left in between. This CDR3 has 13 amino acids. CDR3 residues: CASSLPLFSGYTF. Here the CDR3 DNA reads TGTGCCAGCAGTTTACCCCTCTTCTCTGGCTACACCTTC.

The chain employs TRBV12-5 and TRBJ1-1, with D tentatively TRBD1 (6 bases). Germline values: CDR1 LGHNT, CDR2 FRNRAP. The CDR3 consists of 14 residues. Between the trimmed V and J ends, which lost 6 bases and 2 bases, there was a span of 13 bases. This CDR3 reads CASGQGHTNTEAFF. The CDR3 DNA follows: TGTGCTAGTGGCCAGGGGCACACCAACACTGAAGCTTTCTTT.

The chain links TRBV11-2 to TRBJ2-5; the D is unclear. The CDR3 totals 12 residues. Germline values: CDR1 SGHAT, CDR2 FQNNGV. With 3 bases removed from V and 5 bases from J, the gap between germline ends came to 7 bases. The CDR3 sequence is CASSFSHETQYF. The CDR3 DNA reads TGTGCCAGCAGCTTCAGTCATGAGACCCAGTACTTC.

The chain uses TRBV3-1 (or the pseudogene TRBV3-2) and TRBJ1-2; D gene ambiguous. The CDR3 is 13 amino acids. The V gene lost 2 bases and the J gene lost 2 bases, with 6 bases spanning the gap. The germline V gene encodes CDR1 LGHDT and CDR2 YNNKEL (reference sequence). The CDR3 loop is CASSQTANYGYTF. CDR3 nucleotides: TGTGCCAGCAGCCAAACAGCCAACTATGGCTACACCTTC.

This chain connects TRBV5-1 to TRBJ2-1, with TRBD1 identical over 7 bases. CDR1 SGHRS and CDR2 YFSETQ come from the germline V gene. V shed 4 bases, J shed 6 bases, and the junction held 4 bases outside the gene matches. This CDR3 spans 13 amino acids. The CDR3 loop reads CASSPGTVNEQFF. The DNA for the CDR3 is TGCGCCAGCAGCCCTGGGACAGTCAATGAGCAGTTCTTC.